The source of this TCR beta chain is a study of brain T cells in children with intractable seizures. Points from the study as a whole: Patients' HCMV serostatus was unknown; virus specificity rests on CDR3 similarity alone. Clones missing pre-surgery may reflect undersampling of that blood sample.

Regarding time point: blood from clinic visit 5 months post-surgery; TSC patient then seizure free. The sequenced cases were selected for having the highest brain T cell transcript signatures. At least one anti-epileptic drug was given before surgery. This CDR3 contains 14 residues. Germline V lookup: CDR1 PRHDT, CDR2 FYEKMQ (reference sequence). V gave up 5 bases and J gave up 1 base, with 11 bases separating them. Points on this clone: As yet, its antigen is unknown.

Some clones are missing from TCRdb's copy, which holds only in-frame ones; the method was immunoSEQ multiplex PCR. Here the sample spans approximately 330,000 clones, approximately 93% being singletons. This clonotype was obtained from a boy under three years old with tuberous sclerosis and intractable seizures. The sample was peripheral blood, taken 5 to 6 months after surgery. The genes are TRBV13 and TRBJ1-1, with a weak D call TRBD1 (5 bases). CDR3 DNA sequence: TGTGCCAGCAGCGAAGTTGGGGGGAACACTGAAGCTTTCTTT. It specifies CASSEVGGNTEAFF.